Described below is a single T cell receptor beta chain sequence and its context. Using immunoSEQ multiplex PCR, the repertoire was profiled, and TCRdb retains in-frame clones only, with some absent. The sample consists of 400,000 to 500,000 clones, approximately 90% of them appearing once. This entry comes from a study of blood T cell repertoires in COVID-19. The TCR sequence derives from a woman between 18 and 29 years old who had been exposed to COVID-19. Sequencing used PBMCs or T cells enriched from blood (not recorded which).

CDR3 coding DNA: TGTGCCAGCAGTATGGCAGGCAGTCAGCCCCAGCATTTT. This translates into CASSMAGSQPQHF. The rearrangement joins TRBV5-6 to TRBJ1-5; no clear D gene. V dropped 5 bases and J dropped 6 bases, with 12 bases sitting between them. The CDR3 has 13 residues. The germline V gene encodes CDR1 SGHDT and CDR2 YYEEEE.